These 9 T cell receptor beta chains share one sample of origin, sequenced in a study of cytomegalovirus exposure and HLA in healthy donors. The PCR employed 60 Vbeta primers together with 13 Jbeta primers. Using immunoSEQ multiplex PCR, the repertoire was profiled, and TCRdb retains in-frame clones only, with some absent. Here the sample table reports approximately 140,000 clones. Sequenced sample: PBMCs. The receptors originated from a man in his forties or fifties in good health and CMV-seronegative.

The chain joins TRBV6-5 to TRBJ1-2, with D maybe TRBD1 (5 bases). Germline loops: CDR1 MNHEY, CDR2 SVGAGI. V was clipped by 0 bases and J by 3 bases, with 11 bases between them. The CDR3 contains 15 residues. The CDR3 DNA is TGTGCCAGCAGTTACTCACAGGCGGGGTACTATGGCTACACCTTC. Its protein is CASSYSQAGYYGYTF.

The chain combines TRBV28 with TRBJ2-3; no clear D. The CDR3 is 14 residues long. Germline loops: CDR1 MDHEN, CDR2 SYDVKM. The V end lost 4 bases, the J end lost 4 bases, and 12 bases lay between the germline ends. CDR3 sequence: CASSSPHQSDTQYF. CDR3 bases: TGTGCCAGCAGTTCCCCCCACCAGTCAGATACGCAGTATTTT.

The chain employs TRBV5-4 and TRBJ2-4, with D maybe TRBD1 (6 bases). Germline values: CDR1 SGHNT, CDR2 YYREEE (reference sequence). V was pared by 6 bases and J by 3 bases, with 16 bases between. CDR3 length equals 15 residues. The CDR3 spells CASTPGRQDKNIQYF. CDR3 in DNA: TGTGCCAGCACCCCAGGGAGACAGGACAAAAACATTCAGTACTTC.

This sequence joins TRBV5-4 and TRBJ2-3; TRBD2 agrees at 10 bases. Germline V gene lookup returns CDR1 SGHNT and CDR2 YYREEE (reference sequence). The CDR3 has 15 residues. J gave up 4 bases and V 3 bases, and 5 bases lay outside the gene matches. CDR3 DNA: TGTGCCAGCAGCTCGAGCGGACTAGCGGCAGATACGCAGTATTTT. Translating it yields CASSSSGLAADTQYF.

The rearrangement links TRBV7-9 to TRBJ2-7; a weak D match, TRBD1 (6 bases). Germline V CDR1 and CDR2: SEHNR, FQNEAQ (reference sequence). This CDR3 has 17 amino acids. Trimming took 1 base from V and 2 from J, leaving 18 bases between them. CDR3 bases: TGTGCCAGCAGCTTAGGTCCGGACAGCTCCTCACCCTACGAGCAGTACTTC. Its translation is CASSLGPDSSSPYEQYF.

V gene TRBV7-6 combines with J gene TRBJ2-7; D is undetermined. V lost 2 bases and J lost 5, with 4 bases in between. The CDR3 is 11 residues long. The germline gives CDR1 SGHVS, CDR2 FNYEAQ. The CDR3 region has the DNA TGTGCCAGCAGCTTAACTAACGAGCAGTACTTC. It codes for CASSLTNEQYF.

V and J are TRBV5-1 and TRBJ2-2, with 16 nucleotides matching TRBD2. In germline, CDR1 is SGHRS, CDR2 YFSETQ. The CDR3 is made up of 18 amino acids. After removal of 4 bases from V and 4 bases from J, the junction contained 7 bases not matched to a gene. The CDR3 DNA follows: TGCGCCAGCAGCAAAGGGACTAGCGGGGGGGGATCCACCGGGGAGCTGTTTTTT. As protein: CASSKGTSGGGSTGELFF.

The DNA of the CDR3 is TGCGCCAGCAGCCAAGATCAGGTGGGCTACACCGGGGAGCTGTTTTTT. As protein: CASSQDQVGYTGELFF. This chain connects TRBV4-3 to TRBJ2-2; D is unclear. With 0 bases removed from V and 3 bases from J, the gap between germline ends came to 11 bases. Germline-derived CDR1 and CDR2 are LGHNA and YSLEER. This CDR3 contains 16 residues.

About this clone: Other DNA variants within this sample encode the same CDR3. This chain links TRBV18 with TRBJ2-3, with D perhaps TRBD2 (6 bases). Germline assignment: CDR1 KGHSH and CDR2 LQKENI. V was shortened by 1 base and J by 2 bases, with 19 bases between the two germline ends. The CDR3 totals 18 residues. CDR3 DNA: TGTGCCAGCTCACCACTCAATAAATGGCGGGGACTCACAGATACGCAGTATTTT. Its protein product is CASSPLNKWRGLTDTQYF.